This TCR beta chain was sequenced in a study of CD8+ T cells in alopecia areata. In the study overall: Female C3H/HeJ mice aged about 6-11 weeks received skin from roughly 6-12-month-old C3H/HeJ donors with spontaneous alopecia.

RNA extraction and reverse transcription yielded cDNA as sequencing template. TCRdb's table, derived via immunoSEQ multiplex PCR, lists solely in-frame clones and lacks some. This repertoire holds 90,000 to 130,000 clones, and none appear only once. This clone was seen only a few times. The antigen is unknown. These gene names are mouse names. The sequenced fragment ends 4 residues before the CDR3 boundary, so the rest is inferred from the germline J gene. Study-wide results and caveats: Lesional scalp, especially alopecia totalis/universalis, showed higher clonality than normal scalp. Patients shared TCRs less clearly than mice did, possibly owing to HLA.

Germline V CDR1 and CDR2: SGHSA, FRNQAP. The CDR3 has 14 amino acids. The V end was cut by 2 bases, the J end by 3 bases, with 11 bases between. The rearrangement uses TRBV16 and TRBJ2-7; weak D call: TRBD1 (6 bases). The sequencing sample was made of lesional skin. The TCR comes from a C3H/HeJ mouse with alopecia areata. This mouse strain has H2-k as its MHC haplotype. CDR3 residues: CASSLNREIYEQYF. The CDR3 bases that were read are TGTGCAAGCAGCTTAAACAGGGAGATCTAT.